This is a list of T cell receptor beta chains from one sample in a study of shared T cell receptors in the human thymus. Assay used: immunoSEQ multiplex PCR; TCRdb lists only in-frame clones, some missing. The table lists more than 550,000 clones, 87% of them singletons, with roughly 0.0089% in the top ten. The same specimen was also included in a second study, on human thymus T cells.

Sequencing used thymocytes. Source of these receptors: a boy younger than two with a congenital heart defect. Both conserved end residues are part of each CDR3. The D gene is left open where the match is weak. Only some rows state a clone size, as once, few, many or a class for expanded clones.

j_call clone_size d_call v_call cdr3_aa cdr3_nt
TRBJ1-2 . . TRBV19 CASKGSQGGGYTF TGTGCCAGTAAGGGTTCCCAGGGCGGTGGCTACACCTTC
TRBJ1-2 . TRBD1 TRBV28 CASSLRPGTGGPLHGYTF TGTGCCAGCAGTTTAAGACCCGGGACAGGGGGTCCCCTCCATGGCTACACCTTC
TRBJ2-2 . TRBD2 TRBV2 CASRASGRNPGELFF TGTGCCAGCAGGGCTAGCGGGAGGAACCCCGGGGAGCTGTTTTTT
TRBJ2-7 . TRBD2 TRBV14 CASSLTWEGTYEQYF TGTGCCAGCAGCCTTACCTGGGAGGGGACCTACGAGCAGTACTTC
TRBJ1-2 . . TRBV20-1 CSAGASDGYTF TGCAGTGCAGGGGCGTCCGATGGCTACACCTTC
TRBJ1-2 . . TRBV7-8 CASSLRENYGYTF TGTGCCAGCAGCTTACGGGAAAACTATGGCTACACCTTC
TRBJ2-7 . TRBD1 TRBV5-4 CASSLQGDEQYF TGTGCCAGCAGCTTACAGGGGGACGAGCAGTACTTC
TRBJ1-3 . TRBD1 TRBV7-8 CASSLVPGGENTIYF TGTGCCAGCAGCTTAGTGCCAGGGGGCGAAAACACCATATATTTT
TRBJ2-2 . . TRBV2 CASSEAQVNTQKDTGELFF TGTGCCAGCAGTGAAGCGCAGGTCAACACTCAGAAGGACACCGGGGAGCTGTTTTTT
TRBJ2-7 . TRBD1 TRBV28 CASSWSRDRGFYEQYF TGTGCCAGCAGTTGGAGCCGGGACAGGGGTTTCTACGAGCAGTACTTC
TRBJ2-3 . TRBD2 TRBV23-1 CASSHRGGTQYF TGCGCCAGCAGTCACCGGGGGGGGACGCAGTATTTT
TRBJ2-1 . TRBD2 TRBV28 CASSIIAGANEQFF TGTGCCAGCAGTATAATAGCGGGCGCCAATGAGCAGTTCTTC
TRBJ2-2 . TRBD2 TRBV5-1 CASTHLGTSGRGEDTGELFF TGCGCCAGCACCCACCTCGGGACTAGCGGGAGAGGTGAGGACACCGGGGAGCTGTTTTTT
TRBJ1-5 . . TRBV5-8 CASSFNWGQSNQPQHF TGTGCCAGCAGCTTTAACTGGGGGCAAAGCAATCAGCCCCAGCATTTT
TRBJ2-5 . TRBD2 TRBV28 CASSSKLAGEETQYF TGTGCCAGCAGTTCTAAACTAGCGGGAGAAGAGACCCAGTACTTC
TRBJ2-3 . . TRBV7-9 CASSPTPGGRTDTQYF TGTGCCAGCAGTCCTACGCCGGGGGGCAGAACAGATACGCAGTATTTT
TRBJ1-4 . . TRBV6-5 CASSSPVLANEKLFF TGTGCCAGCAGTTCCCCGGTATTAGCTAATGAAAAACTGTTTTTT
TRBJ1-1 . . TRBV29-1 CSVEWSNTEAFF TGCAGCGTTGAATGGAGCAACACTGAAGCTTTCTTT
TRBJ2-6 few . TRBV14 CASSHRLGANVLTF TGTGCCAGCAGCCACCGACTGGGGGCCAACGTCCTGACTTTC
TRBJ2-7 . TRBD1 TRBV28 CASSFAVGQGAGEQYF TGTGCCAGCAGTTTCGCGGTTGGGCAGGGGGCAGGAGAGCAGTACTTC
TRBJ1-4 once . TRBV11-2 CASSLEQVVNEKLFF TGTGCCAGCAGCTTAGAACAGGTGGTTAATGAAAAACTGTTTTTT
TRBJ1-3 . . TRBV13 CASSLPGAPGDTIYF TGTGCCAGCAGCTTACCAGGGGCCCCTGGGGACACCATATATTTT
TRBJ2-3 . TRBD2 TRBV5-4 CASRPPGAGGHTDTQYF TGTGCCAGCAGACCCCCGGGAGCGGGGGGTCACACAGATACGCAGTATTTT
TRBJ1-4 . TRBD1 TRBV28 CASSSYRGAKEKLFF TGTGCCAGCAGTTCCTACAGGGGGGCGAAAGAAAAACTGTTTTTT
TRBJ2-5 . TRBD1 TRBV10-3 CAIRGTGAETQYF TGTGCCATCAGGGGGACAGGGGCAGAGACCCAGTACTTC
TRBJ1-5 . TRBD1 TRBV28 CASSSGQGAGNQPQHF TGTGCCAGCAGTTCTGGACAGGGGGCGGGCAATCAGCCCCAGCATTTT
TRBJ1-1 . . TRBV27 CASSRRTNTEAFF TGTGCCAGCAGTCGGAGGACGAACACTGAAGCTTTCTTT
TRBJ1-2 . . TRBV10-3 CAISEPVRGNYGYTF TGTGCCATCAGTGAGCCCGTCAGGGGAAACTATGGCTACACCTTC
TRBJ2-7 . TRBD1 TRBV23-1 CASSQSGDRESYEQYF TGCGCCAGCAGTCAATCGGGTGACAGGGAGTCCTACGAGCAGTACTTC
TRBJ2-3 . . TRBV28 CASTKRRGSRSTDTQYF TGTGCCAGCACCAAAAGGAGGGGTTCCCGTAGCACAGATACGCAGTATTTT
TRBJ2-1 . . TRBV7-9 CASSSVRSGGTRFF TGTGCCAGCAGCTCAGTCCGGAGTGGCGGGACTCGGTTCTTC
TRBJ2-7 . TRBD2 TRBV4-2 CASSQGASGAYEQYF TGTGCCAGCAGCCAAGGGGCTAGCGGGGCCTACGAGCAGTACTTC
TRBJ1-6 . TRBD1 TRBV5-1 CASSLRITGDASSYNSPLHF TGCGCCAGCAGCTTGCGAATTACAGGGGATGCCTCCTCCTATAATTCACCCCTCCACTTT
TRBJ2-5 . . TRBV25-1 CASRLQETQYF TGTGCCAGCCGTCTACAGGAGACCCAGTACTTC
TRBJ2-7 once . TRBV2 CASSESQFRPGSRYEQYF TGTGCCAGCAGTGAAAGTCAATTCCGTCCAGGGTCTCGCTACGAGCAGTACTTC
TRBJ2-3 . . TRBV28 CASSFERSPTDTQYF TGTGCCAGCAGTTTCGAGAGGTCCCCCACAGATACGCAGTATTTT
TRBJ1-6 once . TRBV20-1 CSATGGSPLHF TGCAGTGCTACAGGTGGTTCACCCCTCCACTTT
TRBJ2-1 . TRBD2 TRBV19 CASNGGREGNEQFF TGTGCCAGTAACGGCGGCAGGGAGGGGAATGAGCAGTTCTTC
TRBJ2-2 few . TRBV11-3 CASSLTATGELFF TGTGCCAGCAGCTTAACTGCCACCGGGGAGCTGTTTTTT
TRBJ2-1 . TRBD1 TRBV28 CASTSLDRTYNEQFF TGTGCCAGCACGTCCTTGGACAGGACCTACAATGAGCAGTTCTTC
TRBJ1-2 . TRBD1 TRBV6-4 CARPDRANYGYTF TGTGCGCGACCAGACAGGGCAAACTATGGCTACACCTTC
TRBJ2-1 . TRBD1 TRBV7-8 CASSKKDRVLCSYNEQFF TGTGCCAGCAGCAAAAAGGACAGGGTCCTATGCTCCTACAATGAGCAGTTCTTC